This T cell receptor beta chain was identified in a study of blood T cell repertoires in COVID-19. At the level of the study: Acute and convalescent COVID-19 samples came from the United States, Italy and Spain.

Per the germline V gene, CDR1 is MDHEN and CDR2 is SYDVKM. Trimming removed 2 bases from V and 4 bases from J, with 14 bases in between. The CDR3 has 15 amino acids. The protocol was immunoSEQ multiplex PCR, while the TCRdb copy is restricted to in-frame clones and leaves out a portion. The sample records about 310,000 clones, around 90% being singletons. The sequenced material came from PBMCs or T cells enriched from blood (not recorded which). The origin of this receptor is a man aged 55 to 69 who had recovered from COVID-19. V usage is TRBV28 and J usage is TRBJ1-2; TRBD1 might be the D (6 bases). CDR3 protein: CASSLLGAVGYGYTF. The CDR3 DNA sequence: TGTGCCAGCAGTTTACTGGGGGCAGTCGGCTATGGCTACACCTTC.